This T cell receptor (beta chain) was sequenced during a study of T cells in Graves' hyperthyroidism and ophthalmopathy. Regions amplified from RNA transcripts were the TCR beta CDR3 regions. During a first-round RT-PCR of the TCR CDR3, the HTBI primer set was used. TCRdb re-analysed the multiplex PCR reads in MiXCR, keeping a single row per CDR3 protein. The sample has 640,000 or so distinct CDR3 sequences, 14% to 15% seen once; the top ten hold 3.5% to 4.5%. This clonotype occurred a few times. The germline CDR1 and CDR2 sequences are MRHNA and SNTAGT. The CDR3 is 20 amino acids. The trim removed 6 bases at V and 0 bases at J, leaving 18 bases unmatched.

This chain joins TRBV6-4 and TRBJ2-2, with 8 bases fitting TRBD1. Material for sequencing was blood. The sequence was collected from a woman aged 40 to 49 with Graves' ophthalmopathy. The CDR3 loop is CASRDNRGVGTISNTGELFF. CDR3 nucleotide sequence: TGTGCCAGCAGGGACAACAGGGGGGTCGGGACCATATCGAACACCGGGGAGCTGTTTTTT.